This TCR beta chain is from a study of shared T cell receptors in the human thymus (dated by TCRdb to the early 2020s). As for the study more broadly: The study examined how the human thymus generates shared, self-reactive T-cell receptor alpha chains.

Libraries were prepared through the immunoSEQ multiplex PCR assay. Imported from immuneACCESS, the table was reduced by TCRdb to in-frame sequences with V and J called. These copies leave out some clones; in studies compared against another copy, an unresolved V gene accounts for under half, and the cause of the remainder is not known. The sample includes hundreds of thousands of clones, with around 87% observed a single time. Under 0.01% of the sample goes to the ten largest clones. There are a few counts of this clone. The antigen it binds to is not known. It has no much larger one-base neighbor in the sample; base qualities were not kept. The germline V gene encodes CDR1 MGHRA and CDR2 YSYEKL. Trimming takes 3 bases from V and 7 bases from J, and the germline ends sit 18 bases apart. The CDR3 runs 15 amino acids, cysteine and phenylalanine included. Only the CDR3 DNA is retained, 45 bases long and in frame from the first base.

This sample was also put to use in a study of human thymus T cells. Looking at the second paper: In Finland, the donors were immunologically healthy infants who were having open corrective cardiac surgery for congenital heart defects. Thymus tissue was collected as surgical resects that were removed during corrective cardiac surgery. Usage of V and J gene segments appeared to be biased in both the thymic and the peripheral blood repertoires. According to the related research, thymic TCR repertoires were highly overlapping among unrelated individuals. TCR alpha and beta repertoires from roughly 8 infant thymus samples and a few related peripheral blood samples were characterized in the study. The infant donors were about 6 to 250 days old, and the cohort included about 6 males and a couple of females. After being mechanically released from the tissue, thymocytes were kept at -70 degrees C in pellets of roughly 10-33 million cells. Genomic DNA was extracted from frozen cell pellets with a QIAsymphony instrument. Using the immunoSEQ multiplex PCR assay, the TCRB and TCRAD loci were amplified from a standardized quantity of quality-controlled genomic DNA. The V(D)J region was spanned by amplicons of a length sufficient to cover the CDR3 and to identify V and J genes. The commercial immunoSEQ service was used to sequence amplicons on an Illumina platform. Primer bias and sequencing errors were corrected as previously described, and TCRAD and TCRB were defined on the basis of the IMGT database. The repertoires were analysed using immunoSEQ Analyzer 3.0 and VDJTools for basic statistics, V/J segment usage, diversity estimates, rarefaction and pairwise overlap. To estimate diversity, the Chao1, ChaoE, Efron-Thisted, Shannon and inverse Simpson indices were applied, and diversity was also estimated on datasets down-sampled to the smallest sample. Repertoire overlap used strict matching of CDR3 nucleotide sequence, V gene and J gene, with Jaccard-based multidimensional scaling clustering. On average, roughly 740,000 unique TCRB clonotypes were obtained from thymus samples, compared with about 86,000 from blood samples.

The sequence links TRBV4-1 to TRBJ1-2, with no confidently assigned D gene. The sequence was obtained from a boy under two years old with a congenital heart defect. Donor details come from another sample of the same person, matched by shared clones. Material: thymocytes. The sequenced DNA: TGCGCCAGCAGCCATGATGTCTCACTGATGCGTGGCTACACCTTC. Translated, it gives CASSHDVSLMRGYTF.